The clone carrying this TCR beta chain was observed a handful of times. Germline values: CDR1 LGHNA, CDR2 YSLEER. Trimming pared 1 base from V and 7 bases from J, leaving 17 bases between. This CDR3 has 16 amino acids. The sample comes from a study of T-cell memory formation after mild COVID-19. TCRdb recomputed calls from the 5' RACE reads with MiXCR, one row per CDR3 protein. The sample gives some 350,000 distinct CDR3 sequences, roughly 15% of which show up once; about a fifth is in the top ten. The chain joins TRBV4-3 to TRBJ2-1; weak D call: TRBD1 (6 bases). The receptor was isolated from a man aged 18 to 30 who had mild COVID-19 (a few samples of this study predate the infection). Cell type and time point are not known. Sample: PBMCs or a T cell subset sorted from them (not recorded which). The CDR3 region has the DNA TGCGCCAGCAGCCAAGGTACAGGGCCCACCGGGAATGAGCAGTTCTTC. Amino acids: CASSQGTGPTGNEQFF.